Listed below are T cell receptor beta chains from one sample, sequenced in a study of read filtering for tumor transcriptome and immune sequencing. TCRdb called the reads again in MiXCR, with one record for every CDR3 protein. This table has tens of thousands of distinct CDR3 sequences, 20% to 25% appearing once. The sequenced material came from a population of CD138-negative cells sorted from bone marrow. The receptors come from a donor at least 40 years old with multiple myeloma. The CDR3 runs from the conserved cysteine through the conserved F or W. D genes are given only for firm matches. Size values are once, few and many counts, or a class for expanded clones, and some rows have none.

CDR3 length: 14
J gene: TRBJ2-3
V gene: TRBV20-1
clone size: many
D gene: TRBD2
CDR3 protein: CSASQLAGGYTQYF
CDR3 DNA: TGCAGTGCTAGCCAACTAGCGGGGGGTTATACGCAGTATTTT

CDR3 length: 15
J gene: TRBJ2-3
V gene: TRBV12-5
clone size: .
D gene: TRBD1
CDR3 protein: CASGSGQGGTDTQYF
CDR3 DNA: TGTGCTAGTGGTTCGGGACAGGGGGGCACAGATACGCAGTATTTT

CDR3 length: 15
J gene: TRBJ1-2
V gene: TRBV2
clone size: few
D gene: .
CDR3 protein: CASSEARTANYGYTF
CDR3 DNA: TGTGCCAGCAGTGAAGCACGGACAGCCAACTATGGCTACACCTTC

CDR3 length: 13
J gene: TRBJ1-1
V gene: TRBV2
clone size: many
D gene: .
CDR3 protein: CAGGSWLNTEAFF
CDR3 DNA: TGTGCCGGTGGATCATGGCTAAACACTGAAGCTTTCTTT

CDR3 length: 11
J gene: TRBJ2-3
V gene: TRBV29-1
clone size: many
D gene: .
CDR3 protein: CSVGTTDTQYF
CDR3 DNA: TGCAGCGTTGGAACCACAGATACGCAGTATTTT

CDR3 length: 12
J gene: TRBJ2-1
V gene: TRBV20-1
clone size: many
D gene: .
CDR3 protein: CSARKVLDEQFF
CDR3 DNA: TGCAGTGCTAGGAAGGTTCTCGATGAGCAGTTCTTC

CDR3 length: 14
J gene: TRBJ2-2
V gene: TRBV28
clone size: few
D gene: .
CDR3 protein: CASSFPGTTGELFF
CDR3 DNA: TGTGCCAGCAGTTTTCCCGGAACCACCGGGGAGCTGTTTTTT

CDR3 length: 17
J gene: TRBJ2-2
V gene: TRBV5-8
clone size: .
D gene: TRBD2
CDR3 protein: CASSYTGTSGSTGELFF
CDR3 DNA: TGTGCCAGCAGCTATACCGGGACTAGCGGTTCTACCGGGGAGCTGTTTTTT

CDR3 length: 15
J gene: TRBJ1-1
V gene: TRBV27
clone size: many
D gene: .
CDR3 protein: CASSPLQGGNTEAFF
CDR3 DNA: TGTGCCAGCAGTCCGCTACAGGGAGGGAACACTGAAGCTTTCTTT

CDR3 length: 12
J gene: TRBJ1-4
V gene: TRBV29-1
clone size: .
D gene: .
CDR3 protein: CSVAGLGEKLFF
CDR3 DNA: TGCAGCGTTGCTGGCCTTGGTGAAAAACTGTTTTTT

CDR3 length: 15
J gene: TRBJ1-1
V gene: TRBV28
clone size: many
D gene: .
CDR3 protein: CASSLTLPGGAEAFF
CDR3 DNA: TGTGCCAGCAGCCTAACCCTCCCCGGTGGGGCTGAAGCTTTCTTT

CDR3 length: 12
J gene: TRBJ2-5
V gene: TRBV20-1
clone size: many
D gene: TRBD2
CDR3 protein: CSATTSGETQYF
CDR3 DNA: TGCAGTGCGACCACTAGCGGAGAGACCCAGTACTTC

CDR3 length: 11
J gene: TRBJ2-7
V gene: TRBV30
clone size: many
D gene: .
CDR3 protein: CARDNGYEQYF
CDR3 DNA: TGTGCCCGGGACAACGGGTACGAGCAGTACTTC

CDR3 length: 16
J gene: TRBJ2-1
V gene: TRBV10-1
clone size: many
D gene: .
CDR3 protein: CASSEARGSGGNEQFF
CDR3 DNA: TGCGCCAGCAGTGAGGCTAGGGGGAGTGGGGGAAATGAGCAGTTCTTC

CDR3 length: 14
J gene: TRBJ2-7
V gene: TRBV18
clone size: many
D gene: TRBD2
CDR3 protein: CASSPPGLVGEQYF
CDR3 DNA: TGTGCCAGCTCACCCCCGGGACTAGTCGGGGAGCAGTACTTC

CDR3 length: 18
J gene: TRBJ2-1
V gene: TRBV7-9
clone size: many
D gene: TRBD2
CDR3 protein: CASSLAEVSRGGNNEQFF
CDR3 DNA: TGTGCCAGCAGCTTAGCGGAAGTATCGCGGGGGGGGAACAATGAGCAGTTCTTC

CDR3 length: 15
J gene: TRBJ2-5
V gene: TRBV7-9
clone size: many
D gene: .
CDR3 protein: CASSSRQAYLKTQYF
CDR3 DNA: TGTGCCAGCAGCAGTCGACAGGCGTATTTGAAGACCCAGTACTTC

CDR3 length: 17
J gene: TRBJ2-1
V gene: TRBV5-1
clone size: few
D gene: TRBD2
CDR3 protein: CASSRGGLAGEYNEQFF
CDR3 DNA: TGCGCCAGCAGCCGGGGGGGACTAGCGGGGGAGTACAATGAGCAGTTCTTC

CDR3 length: 14
J gene: TRBJ1-5
V gene: TRBV20-1
clone size: many
D gene: .
CDR3 protein: CSARAGAGNQPQHF
CDR3 DNA: TGCAGTGCTAGAGCGGGGGCAGGCAATCAGCCCCAGCATTTT

CDR3 length: 14
J gene: TRBJ2-2
V gene: TRBV28
clone size: many
D gene: .
CDR3 protein: CASSQTLNTGELFF
CDR3 DNA: TGTGCCAGCAGTCAAACTTTGAACACCGGGGAGCTGTTTTTT

CDR3 length: 13
J gene: TRBJ1-5
V gene: TRBV4-2
clone size: many
D gene: .
CDR3 protein: CASSPVNNQPQHF
CDR3 DNA: TGTGCCAGCAGCCCCGTTAACAATCAGCCCCAGCATTTT

CDR3 length: 17
J gene: TRBJ2-4
V gene: TRBV27
clone size: .
D gene: .
CDR3 protein: CASSLNVPGFGGNIQYF
CDR3 DNA: TGTGCCAGCAGTCTTAACGTACCGGGATTTGGAGGAAACATTCAGTACTTC

CDR3 length: 15
J gene: TRBJ2-7
V gene: TRBV13
clone size: many
D gene: .
CDR3 protein: CASSTDGRSSYEQYF
CDR3 DNA: TGTGCCAGCAGCACCGATGGCAGAAGCTCCTACGAGCAGTACTTC

CDR3 length: 15
J gene: TRBJ2-7
V gene: TRBV28
clone size: .
D gene: TRBD1
CDR3 protein: CASSDRDREIYEQYF
CDR3 DNA: TGTGCCAGCAGTGACCGGGACAGGGAAATCTACGAGCAGTACTTC

CDR3 length: 16
J gene: TRBJ1-4
V gene: TRBV28
clone size: many
D gene: TRBD1
CDR3 protein: CASSPPVGQGREKLFF
CDR3 DNA: TGTGCCAGCAGTCCCCCAGTGGGACAGGGGAGGGAAAAACTGTTTTTT

CDR3 length: 14
J gene: TRBJ2-1
V gene: TRBV11-1
clone size: .
D gene: TRBD1
CDR3 protein: CASSILTGAHEQFF
CDR3 DNA: TGTGCCAGCAGCATACTGACAGGGGCACATGAGCAGTTCTTC

CDR3 length: 15
J gene: TRBJ1-5
V gene: TRBV7-8
clone size: few
D gene: .
CDR3 protein: CASSFRDKYDQPQHF
CDR3 DNA: TGTGCCAGCAGCTTCCGGGACAAATACGATCAGCCCCAGCATTTT

CDR3 length: 19
J gene: TRBJ2-3
V gene: TRBV20-1
clone size: .
D gene: TRBD2
CDR3 protein: CSARPQGQPGLAGGLTQYF
CDR3 DNA: TGCAGTGCTAGGCCCCAGGGACAGCCGGGACTAGCGGGGGGGCTCACGCAGTATTTT

CDR3 length: 13
J gene: TRBJ2-1
V gene: TRBV19
clone size: many
D gene: .
CDR3 protein: CASSRQGRNEQFF
CDR3 DNA: TGTGCCAGTAGTCGTCAGGGTCGGAATGAGCAGTTCTTC